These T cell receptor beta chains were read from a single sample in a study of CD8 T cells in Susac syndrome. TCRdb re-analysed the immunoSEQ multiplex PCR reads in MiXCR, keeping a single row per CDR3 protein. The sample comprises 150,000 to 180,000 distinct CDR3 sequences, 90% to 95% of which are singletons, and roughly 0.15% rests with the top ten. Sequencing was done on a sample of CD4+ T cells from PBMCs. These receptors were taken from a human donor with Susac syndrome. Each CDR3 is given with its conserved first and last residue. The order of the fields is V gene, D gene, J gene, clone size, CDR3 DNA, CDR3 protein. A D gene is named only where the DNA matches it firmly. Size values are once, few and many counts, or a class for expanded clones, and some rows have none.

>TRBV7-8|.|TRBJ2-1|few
TGTGCCAGCAGCGCTGAGAGGAATGAGCAGTTCTTC
CASSAERNEQFF
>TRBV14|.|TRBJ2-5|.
TGTGCCAGCAGCCAAGGGGTGACTTTTTCGCTCGTGACCCAGTACTTC
CASSQGVTFSLVTQYF
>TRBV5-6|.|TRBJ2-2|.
TGTGCCAGCAGGTCACGCGCGAACACCGGGGAGCTGTTTTTT
CASRSRANTGELFF
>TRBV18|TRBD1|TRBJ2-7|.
TGTGCCAGCTCACCGTCAAGACAGGGCATTTTCTACGAGCAGTACTTC
CASSPSRQGIFYEQYF
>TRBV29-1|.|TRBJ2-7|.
TGCAGCGTTGAAGATGCAGGTTGGTTTTCCTACGAGCAGTACTTC
CSVEDAGWFSYEQYF
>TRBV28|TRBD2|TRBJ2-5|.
TGTGCCAGCAGGACGGGGGGGCCAGGTGGAGAGACCCAGTACTTC
CASRTGGPGGETQYF
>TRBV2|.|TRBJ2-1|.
TGTGCCAGCAGTGAGGGGGGCTACAATGAGCAGTTCTTC
CASSEGGYNEQFF
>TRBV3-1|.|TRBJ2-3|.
TGTGCCAGCAGCCACTTGCGGGGGCGCACAGATACGCAGTATTTT
CASSHLRGRTDTQYF
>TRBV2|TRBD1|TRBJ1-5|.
TGTGCCAGCAGCCAGGGGGGTGGCAATCAGCCCCAGCATTTT
CASSQGGGNQPQHF
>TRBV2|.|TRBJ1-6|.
TGTGCCACCAGCTATTATAATTCACCCCTCCACTTT
CATSYYNSPLHF
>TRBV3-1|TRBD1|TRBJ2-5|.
TGTGCCAGCAGCCTGACAGGGAAATTAGAGACCCAGTACTTC
CASSLTGKLETQYF
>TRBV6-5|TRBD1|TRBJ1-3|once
TGTGCCAGCAGTTACGCGGGACAGGGAGAAGGAAACACCATATATTTT
CASSYAGQGEGNTIYF
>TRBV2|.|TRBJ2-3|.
TGTGCCAGCGTTGGGCAGGGAACAGATACGCAGTATTTT
CASVGQGTDTQYF
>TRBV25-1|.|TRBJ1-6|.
TGTGCCAGCAGTGAATTTCTACCAACCCTCCACTTT
CASSEFLPTLHF
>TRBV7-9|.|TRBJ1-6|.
TGTGCCAGCACCCCGGCCAACCCCAATTCACCCCTCCACTTT
CASTPANPNSPLHF
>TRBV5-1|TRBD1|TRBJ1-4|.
TGCGCCAGCAGCTTGAGAACAGGGGAGATGAAACTGTTTTTT
CASSLRTGEMKLFF
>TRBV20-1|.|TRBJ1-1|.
TGCAGTGCTCCGTCCTCCCGGAACACTGAAGCTTTCTTT
CSAPSSRNTEAFF
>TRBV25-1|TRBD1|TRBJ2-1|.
TGTGCCAGCCGAAAGGACAGGGGCAACAATGAGCAGTTCTTC
CASRKDRGNNEQFF
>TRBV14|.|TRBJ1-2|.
TGTGCCAGCAGCCAAGAAGACAGAGCGTATGGCTACACCTTC
CASSQEDRAYGYTF
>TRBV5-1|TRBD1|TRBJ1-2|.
TGCGCCAGCGCCCAGGCGGCAGGGGGCATCTACACCTTC
CASAQAAGGIYTF
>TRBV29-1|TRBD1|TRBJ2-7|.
TGCAGCGTCGCACAACAGGGGGCGGTGAACGAGCAGTACTTC
CSVAQQGAVNEQYF
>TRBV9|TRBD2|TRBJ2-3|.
TGTGCCAGCAGCCTCGAAGGACTAGCGGGGTTCACAGATACGCAGTATTTT
CASSLEGLAGFTDTQYF
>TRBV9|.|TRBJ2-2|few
TGTGCCAGCAGCGTAGATCCCGCCGGGGAGCTGTTTTTT
CASSVDPAGELFF
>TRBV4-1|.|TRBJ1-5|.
TGCGCCAGCAGGTTCGGGCAGAATAGCAATCAGCCCCAGCATTTT
CASRFGQNSNQPQHF
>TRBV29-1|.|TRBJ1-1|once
TGCAGCGTCCGCAAGGGAAGGGACACTGAAGCTTTCTTT
CSVRKGRDTEAFF
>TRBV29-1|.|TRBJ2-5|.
TGCAGCGTCAGAGGTTTGCCCCAACAAGAGACCCAGTACTTC
CSVRGLPQQETQYF
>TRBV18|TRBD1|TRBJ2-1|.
TGTGCCAGCTCACCTTATGGGTGGGACAGGGGCTACAATGAGCAGTTCTTC
CASSPYGWDRGYNEQFF
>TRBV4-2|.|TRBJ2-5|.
TGTGCCAGCAGCCAAGAAGGAGGGACGTCGACCCAGTACTTC
CASSQEGGTSTQYF
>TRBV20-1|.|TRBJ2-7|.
TGCAGTGCGCCCGAGGGGTACGAGCAGTACTTC
CSAPEGYEQYF
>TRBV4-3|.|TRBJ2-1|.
TGCGCCAGCAGCCGCGACGTGATCCCTGGCTACAATGAGCAGTTCTTC
CASSRDVIPGYNEQFF
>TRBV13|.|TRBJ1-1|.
TGTGCCAGCAGCTTAGGCAAGCCCGGACAGATCAAGAACACTGAAGCTTTCTTT
CASSLGKPGQIKNTEAFF
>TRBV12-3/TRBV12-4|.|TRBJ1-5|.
TGTGCCAGCAGTTTGTCGACCAGAAATCAGCCCCAGCATTTT
CASSLSTRNQPQHF
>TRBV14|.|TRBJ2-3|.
TGTGCCAGCAGCCAAGTGGCAGATACGCAGTATTTT
CASSQVADTQYF
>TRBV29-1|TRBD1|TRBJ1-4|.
TGCAGCGTTGAGGGACAGGAAAGGGAAAAACTGTTTTTT
CSVEGQEREKLFF
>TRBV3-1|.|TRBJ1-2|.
TGTGCCAGCAGCCAGCCGATGCCAGACTATGGCTACACCTTC
CASSQPMPDYGYTF
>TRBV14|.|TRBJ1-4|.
TGTGCCAGCAGCCTCGGGAGCAGCCCCAATGAAAAACTGTTTTTT
CASSLGSSPNEKLFF
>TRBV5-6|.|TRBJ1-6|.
TGTGCCAGCAGCTTCGGGCGGGGTAATTCACCCCTCCACTTT
CASSFGRGNSPLHF
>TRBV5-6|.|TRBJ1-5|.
TGTGCCAGCAGCCGCGGACAGCACAATCAGCCCCAGCATTTT
CASSRGQHNQPQHF
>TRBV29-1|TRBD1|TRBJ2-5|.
TGCAGCGTTGAGTTAGGACAGGGGGGGACCCAGTACTTC
CSVELGQGGTQYF
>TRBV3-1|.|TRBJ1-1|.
TGTGCCAGCAGCACTAACAGGGACACTGAAGCTTTCTTT
CASSTNRDTEAFF
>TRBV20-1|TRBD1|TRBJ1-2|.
TGCAGTGCTAGAGATACAGGGGCCATCTATGGCTACACCTTC
CSARDTGAIYGYTF
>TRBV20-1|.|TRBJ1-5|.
TGCAGTGCTAGATTAAGGCCAGGGTTTAGCAATCAGCCCCAGCATTTT
CSARLRPGFSNQPQHF
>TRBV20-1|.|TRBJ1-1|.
TGCAGTGCTGAGGACCCCTCTGAAGCTTTCTTT
CSAEDPSEAFF